The rows below give T cell receptor beta chains drawn from one sample of a study of blood T cells in healthy people across ages. TCRdb ran MiXCR on the 5' RACE reads and lists one entry per CDR3 protein. This table has around 940,000 distinct CDR3 sequences, roughly half appearing once. The sequenced sample consisted of blood. The receptor set was obtained from a woman in her sixties or seventies in good health. The CDR3 runs from the conserved cysteine through the conserved F or W. Fields, in order: clone size, J gene, V gene, D gene, CDR3 DNA, CDR3 protein. A D gene is named only where the DNA matches it firmly. Where a row states a size, it is once, few, many or the class of an expanded clone; other rows omit it.

abundance: few
j_gene: TRBJ2-3
v_gene: TRBV7-2
d_gene: NA
CDR3nt: TGTGCCAGCAGCTCGCCCGAGTGGCGAGCTAGCACAGATACGCAGTATTTT
CDR3aa: CASSSPEWRASTDTQYF

abundance: NA
j_gene: TRBJ1-5
v_gene: TRBV7-2
d_gene: NA
CDR3nt: TGTGCCAGCAGTTTAGGTGCGGGGAATCAGCCCCAGCATTTT
CDR3aa: CASSLGAGNQPQHF

abundance: NA
j_gene: TRBJ2-1
v_gene: TRBV20-1
d_gene: TRBD2
CDR3nt: TGCAGTGCTAGAGATTACGGGACTAGTGTCTACAATGAGCAGTTCTTC
CDR3aa: CSARDYGTSVYNEQFF

abundance: NA
j_gene: TRBJ2-7
v_gene: TRBV28
d_gene: TRBD2
CDR3nt: TGTGCCAGCAGGACTAGCGGGGGTGGGCACGAGCGGTACTTC
CDR3aa: CASRTSGGGHERYF

abundance: once
j_gene: TRBJ2-5
v_gene: TRBV28
d_gene: NA
CDR3nt: TGTGCCAGCAGTCATAGTCTGGTCAGTGACAAAGGAAAGACCCAGTACTTC
CDR3aa: CASSHSLVSDKGKTQYF

abundance: NA
j_gene: TRBJ2-1
v_gene: TRBV20-1
d_gene: NA
CDR3nt: TGCAGTGTGAGACTAGAGGCTAGGGGTGAGCAGTTCTTC
CDR3aa: CSVRLEARGEQFF

abundance: NA
j_gene: TRBJ1-5
v_gene: TRBV7-9
d_gene: NA
CDR3nt: TGTGCCAGCAGCGTCGCGGGAAGCAATCAGCCCCAGCATTTT
CDR3aa: CASSVAGSNQPQHF

abundance: NA
j_gene: TRBJ2-6
v_gene: TRBV5-1
d_gene: NA
CDR3nt: TGCGCCAGCAGCTTGGGGTTTGCGTCTGGGGCCAACGTCCTGACTTTC
CDR3aa: CASSLGFASGANVLTF

abundance: NA
j_gene: TRBJ1-1
v_gene: TRBV28
d_gene: NA
CDR3nt: TGTGCCAGCAGAGGTGGGGGCATTTACACTGAAGCTTTCTTT
CDR3aa: CASRGGGIYTEAFF

abundance: NA
j_gene: TRBJ2-1
v_gene: TRBV3-1
d_gene: TRBD2
CDR3nt: TGTGCCAGCGGCCCAAGGACTAGCGGACCGAATGAGCAGTTCTTC
CDR3aa: CASGPRTSGPNEQFF

abundance: NA
j_gene: TRBJ2-1
v_gene: TRBV20-1
d_gene: NA
CDR3nt: TGCAGTGCTACCAACCCCAACTACAATGAGCAGTTCTTC
CDR3aa: CSATNPNYNEQFF

abundance: NA
j_gene: TRBJ2-3
v_gene: TRBV6-5
d_gene: TRBD2
CDR3nt: TGTGCCAGCCGAACGGGACTAGCGGGGACAGATGCGCAGTATTTT
CDR3aa: CASRTGLAGTDAQYF

abundance: NA
j_gene: TRBJ2-3
v_gene: TRBV12-3/TRBV12-4
d_gene: NA
CDR3nt: TGTGCCAGCAGTTTATGGGAGTTGGGTTCGGATACGCAGTATTTT
CDR3aa: CASSLWELGSDTQYF

abundance: NA
j_gene: TRBJ1-4
v_gene: TRBV3-1
d_gene: NA
CDR3nt: TGTGCCAGCAGCCCCCCCCAAGGGACCCTGGACGATGAAAAACTGTTTTTT
CDR3aa: CASSPPQGTLDDEKLFF

abundance: few
j_gene: TRBJ2-7
v_gene: TRBV20-1
d_gene: NA
CDR3nt: TGCAGTGCTAGAGAGGTTAAGGGGCGGTCCGAGCAGTACTTC
CDR3aa: CSAREVKGRSEQYF

abundance: NA
j_gene: TRBJ2-7
v_gene: TRBV20-1
d_gene: TRBD1
CDR3nt: TGCAGTGCTAAACGCCGGGACAGGAACTCCTACGAGCAGTACTTC
CDR3aa: CSAKRRDRNSYEQYF

abundance: few
j_gene: TRBJ1-6
v_gene: TRBV5-1
d_gene: NA
CDR3nt: TGCGCCAGCAGCTTGGGTGGATACAATAATTCACCCCTCCACTTT
CDR3aa: CASSLGGYNNSPLHF

abundance: NA
j_gene: TRBJ2-2
v_gene: TRBV7-2
d_gene: TRBD2
CDR3nt: TGTGCCAGCAGGTTGACTAGCGGGAGTATGACCGGGGAGCTGTTTTTT
CDR3aa: CASRLTSGSMTGELFF

abundance: NA
j_gene: TRBJ2-7
v_gene: TRBV7-2
d_gene: NA
CDR3nt: TGTGCCAGCAGCTTAGAAGGTCTCCTCTACGAGCAGTACTTC
CDR3aa: CASSLEGLLYEQYF

abundance: NA
j_gene: TRBJ1-1
v_gene: TRBV13
d_gene: TRBD1
CDR3nt: TGTGCCAGCAGCCGAGGACAGGTTGTGAACACTGAAGCTTTCTTT
CDR3aa: CASSRGQVVNTEAFF

abundance: NA
j_gene: TRBJ1-5
v_gene: TRBV2
d_gene: NA
CDR3nt: TGTGCCAGCAGTACTAATAGCAATCAGCCCCAGCATTTT
CDR3aa: CASSTNSNQPQHF

abundance: many
j_gene: TRBJ1-2
v_gene: TRBV28
d_gene: NA
CDR3nt: TGTGCCAGCAGTCTTGGACAATACGGCTACACCTTC
CDR3aa: CASSLGQYGYTF

abundance: NA
j_gene: TRBJ2-5
v_gene: TRBV20-1
d_gene: NA
CDR3nt: TGCAGTGCTAGAGATCGATTGGATCGCGGGACCCAGTACTTC
CDR3aa: CSARDRLDRGTQYF

abundance: NA
j_gene: TRBJ1-4
v_gene: TRBV29-1
d_gene: NA
CDR3nt: TGCAGCGCGGGGCAGGGTGAAAAACTGTTTTTT
CDR3aa: CSAGQGEKLFF

abundance: NA
j_gene: TRBJ2-7
v_gene: TRBV3-1
d_gene: NA
CDR3nt: TGTGCCAGCAGCACGCAAGTTAGCTACGAGCAGTACTTC
CDR3aa: CASSTQVSYEQYF

abundance: NA
j_gene: TRBJ1-2
v_gene: TRBV4-3
d_gene: NA
CDR3nt: TGCGCCAGCAGCCAAGATCCCAGGGGCTCTGATGGCTACACCTTC
CDR3aa: CASSQDPRGSDGYTF

abundance: NA
j_gene: TRBJ2-3
v_gene: TRBV21-1
d_gene: NA
CDR3nt: TGTGCCAGCAGCAAAAGGGAACTAGTGTGTGGCACAGATACGCAGTATTTT
CDR3aa: CASSKRELVCGTDTQYF

abundance: NA
j_gene: TRBJ2-3
v_gene: TRBV4-3
d_gene: NA
CDR3nt: TGCGCCAGCAGCCAAGAGGGGGCGCCGGACACAGATACGCAGTATTTT
CDR3aa: CASSQEGAPDTDTQYF

abundance: NA
j_gene: TRBJ1-2
v_gene: TRBV6-5
d_gene: TRBD1
CDR3nt: TGTGCCAGCAGTTACTCGGACAGGGCCCAGGGCTACACCTTC
CDR3aa: CASSYSDRAQGYTF

abundance: NA
j_gene: TRBJ2-4
v_gene: TRBV4-1
d_gene: NA
CDR3nt: TGCGCCAGCAGCCTTTGGGGGCAGTTAGCCAAAAACATTCAGTACTTC
CDR3aa: CASSLWGQLAKNIQYF

abundance: NA
j_gene: TRBJ2-5
v_gene: TRBV21-1
d_gene: NA
CDR3nt: TGTGCCAGCAGCAAAGACGAGGGGGCAGAAGAGACCCAGTACTTC
CDR3aa: CASSKDEGAEETQYF

abundance: NA
j_gene: TRBJ2-3
v_gene: TRBV27
d_gene: NA
CDR3nt: TGTGCCAGCAGTAAAACTAGTTCCAGCACAGATACGCAGTATTTT
CDR3aa: CASSKTSSSTDTQYF

abundance: NA
j_gene: TRBJ1-2
v_gene: TRBV7-2
d_gene: TRBD1
CDR3nt: TGTGCCAGCAGCTTAAATTGGATAGGGGGCGGGAATCTCTATGGCTACACCTTC
CDR3aa: CASSLNWIGGGNLYGYTF

abundance: NA
j_gene: TRBJ1-2
v_gene: TRBV3-1
d_gene: NA
CDR3nt: TGTGCCAGCAGCCCAGTAGCCTCGGCAGGGGAATATGGCTACACCTTC
CDR3aa: CASSPVASAGEYGYTF

abundance: once
j_gene: TRBJ2-2
v_gene: TRBV12-3/TRBV12-4
d_gene: TRBD2
CDR3nt: TGTGCCAGCAGCCGGGGACTAGCGGGAGTTGGGGAGCTGTTTTTT
CDR3aa: CASSRGLAGVGELFF

abundance: few
j_gene: TRBJ2-3
v_gene: TRBV15
d_gene: TRBD1
CDR3nt: TGTGCCACCAGCAGAGATCGACAGGGCTCAGATACGCAGTATTTT
CDR3aa: CATSRDRQGSDTQYF

abundance: few
j_gene: TRBJ1-2
v_gene: TRBV24-1
d_gene: NA
CDR3nt: TGTGCCACCAGTGATTCGGGACGGGGCCCGTATGGCTACACCTTC
CDR3aa: CATSDSGRGPYGYTF

abundance: few
j_gene: TRBJ2-7
v_gene: TRBV10-3
d_gene: NA
CDR3nt: TGTGCCATCAGTCCTGACCCATACGAGCAGTACTTC
CDR3aa: CAISPDPYEQYF

abundance: NA
j_gene: TRBJ2-4
v_gene: TRBV12-3/TRBV12-4
d_gene: NA
CDR3nt: TGTGCCAGCAGTTTTGACCGGACGAACATTCAGTACTTC
CDR3aa: CASSFDRTNIQYF

abundance: few
j_gene: TRBJ2-1
v_gene: TRBV20-1
d_gene: NA
CDR3nt: TGCAGTGCCGCAACGGACTACACCAATGAGCAGTTCTTC
CDR3aa: CSAATDYTNEQFF

abundance: few
j_gene: TRBJ2-3
v_gene: TRBV27
d_gene: NA
CDR3nt: TGTGCCAGCTGTGGGGTGGGAGGACCTTCGACGCAGTATTTT
CDR3aa: CASCGVGGPSTQYF

abundance: many
j_gene: TRBJ1-2
v_gene: TRBV12-3/TRBV12-4
d_gene: TRBD1
CDR3nt: TGTGCCAGCAGTTTGGGACAGGGTTATGGCTACACCTTC
CDR3aa: CASSLGQGYGYTF

abundance: NA
j_gene: TRBJ2-1
v_gene: TRBV7-9
d_gene: TRBD2
CDR3nt: TGTGCCAGCAGCCGCGAGGGCGGGAGAGAGTACAATGAGCAGTTCTTC
CDR3aa: CASSREGGREYNEQFF

abundance: NA
j_gene: TRBJ2-4
v_gene: TRBV11-2
d_gene: NA
CDR3nt: TGTGCCAGCAGCGGACAGCCGGCCATTCAGTACTTC
CDR3aa: CASSGQPAIQYF

abundance: NA
j_gene: TRBJ2-7
v_gene: TRBV5-1
d_gene: NA
CDR3nt: TGCGCCAGCAGCTTGGGGCAGCTTCCCGCCTACGAGCAGTACTTC
CDR3aa: CASSLGQLPAYEQYF

abundance: NA
j_gene: TRBJ2-7
v_gene: TRBV28
d_gene: TRBD2
CDR3nt: TGTGCCAGCAGACCCCGGGGGACTAGACTATTCAATGAGCAGTACTTC
CDR3aa: CASRPRGTRLFNEQYF

abundance: many
j_gene: TRBJ2-3
v_gene: TRBV27
d_gene: NA
CDR3nt: TGTGCCAGCAGCTTGGCCGTGTCAACAGATACGCAGTATTTT
CDR3aa: CASSLAVSTDTQYF